This T cell receptor beta chain is drawn from a study of CD8 T cells in Susac syndrome. Findings and caveats of the study: The study's TCR sequencing and HLA analysis drew on a certain number of individuals. That number was acknowledged as relatively small.

Random hexamers were used to reverse transcribe 0.5 to 1 ug of RNA. TCRdb used MiXCR to reprocess the immunoSEQ multiplex PCR reads, holding one entry per CDR3 protein. The repertoire has some 200,000 distinct CDR3 sequences, 85% to 95% of them found once; the top ten carry about 0.15%. About this clonotype itself: As yet, its antigen is unknown.

V lost 8 bases and J 1 base, leaving 5 bases between the germline ends. This CDR3 comprises 11 residues. Germline-derived CDR1 and CDR2 are MNHEY and SVGAGI. The clonotype originates from a human donor with Susac syndrome. The sequenced material came from CD8+ T cells from PBMCs. V and J are TRBV6-5 and TRBJ1-1; D gene unclear. This CDR3 is CASLANTEAFF. The CDR3 DNA is TGTGCCAGCTTAGCGAACACTGAAGCTTTCTTT.